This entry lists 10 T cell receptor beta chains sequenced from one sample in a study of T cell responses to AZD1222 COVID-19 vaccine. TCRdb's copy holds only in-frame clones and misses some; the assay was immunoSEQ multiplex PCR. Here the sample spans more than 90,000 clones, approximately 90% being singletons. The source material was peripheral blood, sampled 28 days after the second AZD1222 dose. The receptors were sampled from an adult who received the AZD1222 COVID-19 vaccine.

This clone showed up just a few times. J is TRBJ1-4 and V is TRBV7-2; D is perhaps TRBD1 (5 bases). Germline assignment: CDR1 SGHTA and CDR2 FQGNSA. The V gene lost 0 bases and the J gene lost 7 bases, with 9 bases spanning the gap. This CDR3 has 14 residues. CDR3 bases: TGTGCCAGCAGCTTAGCAGGGGCGAGTGAAAAACTGTTTTTT. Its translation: CASSLAGASEKLFF.

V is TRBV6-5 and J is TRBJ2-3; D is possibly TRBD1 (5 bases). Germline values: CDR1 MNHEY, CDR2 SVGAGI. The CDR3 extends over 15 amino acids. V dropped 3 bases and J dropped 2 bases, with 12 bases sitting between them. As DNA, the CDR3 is TGTGCCAGCAGTTATGGGGCAGGTTACACAGATACGCAGTATTTT. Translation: CASSYGAGYTDTQYF.

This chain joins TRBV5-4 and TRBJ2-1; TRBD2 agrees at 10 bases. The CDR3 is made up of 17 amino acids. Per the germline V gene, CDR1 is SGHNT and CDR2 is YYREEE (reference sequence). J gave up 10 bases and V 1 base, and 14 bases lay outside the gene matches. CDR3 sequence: CASSLIPRGSGGQEQFF. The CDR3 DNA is TGTGCCAGCAGCTTGATCCCTCGTGGTAGCGGGGGGCAAGAGCAGTTCTTC.

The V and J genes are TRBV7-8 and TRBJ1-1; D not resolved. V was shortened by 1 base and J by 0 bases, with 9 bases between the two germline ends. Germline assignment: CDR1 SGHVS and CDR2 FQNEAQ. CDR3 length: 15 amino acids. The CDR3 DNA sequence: TGTGCCAGCAGCTTAGATGGAGCGGTGAACACTGAAGCTTTCTTT. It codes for CASSLDGAVNTEAFF. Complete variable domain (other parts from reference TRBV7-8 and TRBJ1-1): GAGVSQSPRYKVAKRGQDVALRCDPISGHVSLFWYQQALGQGPEFLTYFQNEAQLDKSGLPSDRFFAERPEGSVSTLKIQRTQQEDSAVYLCASSLDGAVNTEAFFGQGTRLTVV.

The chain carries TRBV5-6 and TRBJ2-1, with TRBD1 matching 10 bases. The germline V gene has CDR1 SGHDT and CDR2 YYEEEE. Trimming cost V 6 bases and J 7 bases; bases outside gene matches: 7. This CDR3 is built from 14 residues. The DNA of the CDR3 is TGTGCCAGCACCCCGACAGGGGGCTTGAATGAGCAGTTCTTC. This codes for CASTPTGGLNEQFF.

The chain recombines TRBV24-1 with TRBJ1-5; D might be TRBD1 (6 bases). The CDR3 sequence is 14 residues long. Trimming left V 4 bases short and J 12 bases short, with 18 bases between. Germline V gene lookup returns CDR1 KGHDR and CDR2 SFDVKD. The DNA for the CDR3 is TGTGCCACCAGTGACCGCACCGGGACAAAGATCCAGCATTTT. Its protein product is CATSDRTGTKIQHF.

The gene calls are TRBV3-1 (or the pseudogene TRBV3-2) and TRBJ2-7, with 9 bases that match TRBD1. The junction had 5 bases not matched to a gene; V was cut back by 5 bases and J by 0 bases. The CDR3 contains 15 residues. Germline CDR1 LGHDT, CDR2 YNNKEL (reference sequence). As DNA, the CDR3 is TGTGCCAGCAGCGCCGGGACAGGGAACTCCTACGAGCAGTACTTC. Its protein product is CASSAGTGNSYEQYF.

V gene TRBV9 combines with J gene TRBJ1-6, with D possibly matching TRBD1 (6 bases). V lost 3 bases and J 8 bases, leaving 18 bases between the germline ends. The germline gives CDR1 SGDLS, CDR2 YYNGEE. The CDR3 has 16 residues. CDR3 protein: CASSANQGSRDSPLHF. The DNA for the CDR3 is TGTGCCAGCAGCGCAAACCAGGGGAGCAGGGATTCACCCCTCCACTTT. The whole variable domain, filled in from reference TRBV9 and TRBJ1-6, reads DSGVTQTPKHLITATGQRVTLRCSPRSGDLSVYWYQQSLDQGLQFLIQYYNGEERAKGNILERFSAQQFPDLHSELNLSSLELGDSALYFCASSANQGSRDSPLHFGNGTRLTVT.

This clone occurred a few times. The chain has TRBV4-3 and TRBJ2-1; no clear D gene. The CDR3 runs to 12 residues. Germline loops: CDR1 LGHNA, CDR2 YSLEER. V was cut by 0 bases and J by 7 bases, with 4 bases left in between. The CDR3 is CASSQDWNEQFF. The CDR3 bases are TGCGCCAGCAGCCAAGACTGGAATGAGCAGTTCTTC.

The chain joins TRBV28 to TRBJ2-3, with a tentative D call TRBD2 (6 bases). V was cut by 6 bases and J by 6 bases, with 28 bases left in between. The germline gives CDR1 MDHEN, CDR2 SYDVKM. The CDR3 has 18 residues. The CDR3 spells CASSSITTRDLSRDTQYF. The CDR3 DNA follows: TGTGCCAGCAGCTCCATCACGACCCGGGACTTAAGCAGGGATACGCAGTATTTT.